The 9 T cell receptor beta chains below were found in one sample sequenced in a study of identical twins. MiXCR, applied by TCRdb to the 5' RACE reads, yields one record per CDR3 protein. The sample holds about 250,000 distinct CDR3 sequences; about 8.5% are singletons and the top ten take roughly 3%. Separately, the same data were catalogued under a study of yellow fever vaccine responses in identical twins.

The sample was CD8+ T cells sorted from blood. Receptor source: a woman aged 18-35 years in good health.

This clonotype was seen a handful of times. The J gene is TRBJ2-1, the V gene TRBV7-9; the D gene could be TRBD1 or TRBD2 (5 bases each). Between the trimmed V and J ends, which lost 5 bases and 5 bases, there was a span of 16 bases. Germline CDR1 SEHNR, CDR2 FQNEAQ (reference sequence). This CDR3 is 15 amino acids long. Here the CDR3 reads CASSPLPGLHNEQFF. The CDR3 DNA follows: TGTGCCAGCAGCCCTCTGCCGGGGCTACACAATGAGCAGTTCTTC.

V usage is TRBV4-3 and J usage is TRBJ2-1, with a possible D match to TRBD2 (6 bases). The CDR3 has 16 amino acids. Trimming removed 0 bases at V and 7 bases at J, with 16 bases between. Germline V gives CDR1 LGHNA, CDR2 YSLEER. CDR3 residues: CASSQDDYIRGNEQFF. The CDR3 DNA sequence: TGCGCCAGCAGCCAAGATGACTACATTCGGGGGAATGAGCAGTTCTTC.

This clonotype was counted a few times. This chain uses TRBV27 with TRBJ2-7; D ambiguous. Germline values: CDR1 MNHEY, CDR2 SMNVEV (reference sequence). The CDR3 runs to 16 residues. V was cut by 5 bases and J by 4 bases, with 21 bases left in between. CDR3 sequence (DNA): TGTGCCAGCAGTCCGACTCACGCCTCGGGCAGTTACGAGCAGTACTTC. It is translated as CASSPTHASGSYEQYF.

This clonotype was counted only a few times. The chain employs TRBV13 and TRBJ1-4, with 8 bases that match TRBD1. This CDR3 has 14 residues. Germline loops: CDR1 PRHDT, CDR2 FYEKMQ (reference sequence). V lost 4 bases, J lost 7 bases, and 5 bases stayed unmatched. DNA for the CDR3: TGTGCCAGCAGCTCCGGACAGGGACTTGAAAAACTGTTTTTT. This gives the protein CASSSGQGLEKLFF.

The chain uses TRBV14 and TRBJ2-7; D could derive from TRBD1 or TRBD2 (5 bases each). V was cut by 1 base and J by 3 bases, with 10 bases left in between. Germline V gene sequence: CDR1 SGHDN, CDR2 FVKESK. The CDR3 runs 14 residues. CDR3 in amino acids: CASSQGLGGYEQYF. Here the CDR3 DNA reads TGTGCCAGCAGCCAAGGACTTGGGGGCTACGAGCAGTACTTC. The variable domain in full, completed from reference TRBV14 and TRBJ2-7, reads EAGVTQFPSHSVIEKGQTVTLRCDPISGHDNLYWYRRVMGKEIKFLLHFVKESKQDESGMPNNRFLAERTGGTYSTLKVQPAELEDSGVYFCASSQGLGGYEQYFGPGTRLTVT.

This clonotype was counted many times. The chain carries TRBV27 and TRBJ2-1, with 9 positions matching TRBD2. Germline V CDR1 and CDR2: MNHEY, SMNVEV (reference sequence). The J segment lost 7 bases and the V segment lost 6 bases, leaving 10 bases of the junction unmatched. The CDR3 spans 15 residues. The CDR3 is CASSSGGGGMNEQFF. The CDR3 region has the DNA TGTGCCAGCAGCTCAGGCGGGGGGGGTATGAATGAGCAGTTCTTC.

The rearrangement links TRBV21-1 to TRBJ2-7; the table's D call of TRBD1 was not tested on the DNA. TRBV21-1 is tagged as a pseudogene. The CDR3 runs to 14 residues. As DNA, the CDR3 is TGTGCCAGCAGCAAAGTACAGGGGGCTTACGAGCAGTACTTC. This encodes CASSKVQGAYEQYF.

This clonotype appeared a few times. The V and J genes are TRBV28 and TRBJ2-1; D is possibly TRBD1 (5 bases). V lost 6 bases to trimming and J lost 5 bases, with 20 bases between them. Per the germline V gene, CDR1 is MDHEN and CDR2 is SYDVKM. The CDR3 is 16 residues long. CDR3 DNA: TGTGCCAGCAGCCTCTTAGGCCCGACCAGGGACAATGAGCAGTTCTTC. The encoded protein is CASSLLGPTRDNEQFF.

This clonotype was counted ten times or more. CDR3 loop: CATSSGTSAYNEQFF. CDR3 coding DNA: TGTGCCACCAGCAGTGGGACTAGCGCGTACAATGAGCAGTTCTTC. The chain employs TRBV15 and TRBJ2-1; 10 bases fit TRBD2. The J segment lost 4 bases and the V segment lost 3 bases, leaving 3 bases of the junction unmatched. CDR1 and CDR2 from the germline V gene are LNHNV and YYDKDF (reference sequence). The CDR3 spans 15 residues.